These 11 T cell receptor beta chains were all obtained from the same sample, sequenced in a study of T cell changes during pregnancy in multiple sclerosis. Using immunoSEQ multiplex PCR, the repertoire was profiled, and TCRdb retains in-frame clones only, with some absent. The data contain tens of thousands of clones, more than 75% of them seen just once; the ten biggest clones take up 3% to 3.5%. The sample was peripheral blood, taken in the first trimester of pregnancy. These receptors were obtained from a female donor in good health, enrolled as a control in a pregnancy study.

The rearrangement uses TRBV7-8 and TRBJ1-4, with 10 bases fitting TRBD1. The germline CDR1 and CDR2 sequences are SGHVS and FQNEAQ. The ends lost 0 bases at V and 0 bases at J; junction bases unmatched: 7. The CDR3 runs to 19 residues. Here the CDR3 DNA reads TGTGCCAGCAGCTTAGCAGGGACAGGGGTTTTCGCAACTAATGAAAAACTGTTTTTT. This sequence encodes CASSLAGTGVFATNEKLFF. The entire variable domain, with the rest obtained from reference TRBV7-8 and TRBJ1-4, is as follows: GAGVSQSPRYKVAKRGQDVALRCDPISGHVSLFWYQQALGQGPEFLTYFQNEAQLDKSGLPSDRFFAERPEGSVSTLKIQRTQQEDSAVYLCASSLAGTGVFATNEKLFFGSGTQLSVL.

The J gene is TRBJ2-7, the V gene TRBV27; 7 nucleotides match TRBD1. The CDR3 has 13 residues. Germline V gene data show CDR1 as MNHEY and CDR2 as SMNVEV (reference sequence). Trimming took 5 bases from V and 6 from J; bases not matched to a gene: 7. The CDR3 is CASSLNRGREQYF. DNA of the CDR3: TGTGCCAGCAGTCTAAACAGGGGCCGCGAGCAGTACTTC.

The rearrangement uses TRBV6-6 and TRBJ2-5; possible D gene TRBD1, 5 bases. CDR1 and CDR2 (germline): MNHNY, SVGAGI (reference sequence). The ends were cut back, 2 bases at V and 1 base at J, with 14 bases in the middle. The CDR3 is 16 amino acids. CDR3 bases: TGTGCCAGCAGTTACCCCCAGGGCAGCTTCCAAGAGACCCAGTACTTC. It encodes CASSYPQGSFQETQYF.

The chain is built from TRBV19 and TRBJ1-5, with 7 bases fitting TRBD1. This CDR3 contains 13 residues. V shed 6 bases, J shed 5 bases, and the junction held 4 bases outside the gene matches. In germline, CDR1 is LNHDA, CDR2 SQIVND (reference sequence). The CDR3 nucleotides read TGTGCCAGTAGAGGACAGGTTTATCAGCCCCAGCATTTT. Protein product: CASRGQVYQPQHF.

In its sample, this clone was seen many times. V usage is TRBV21-1 and J usage is TRBJ1-5; the D call of TRBD1 is as the table states it, not checked on the DNA. TRBV21-1 is reported as a pseudogene. The CDR3 loop spans 17 amino acids. CDR3 nucleotides: TGTGCCAGCAGCAGCCTCCCAGGGGGCGGGAGCAATCAGCCCCAGCATTTT. Translated, it gives CASSSLPGGGSNQPQHF.

The J gene is TRBJ1-1, the V gene TRBV2, with D perhaps matching TRBD1 (5 bases). The length of the CDR3 is 16 residues. Germline lookup yields CDR1 SNHLY and CDR2 FYNNEI. Deletions cut 7 bases from V and 3 bases from J, with 21 bases between. CDR3 loop: CASNSPGGLGDTEAFF. CDR3 nucleotide sequence: TGTGCCAGCAATTCTCCCGGGGGACTGGGGGACACTGAAGCTTTCTTT.

V and J are TRBV2 and TRBJ2-7; possible D gene TRBD2, 5 bases. The CDR3 extends over 14 amino acids. Trimming removed 3 bases at V and 2 bases at J, with 11 bases between. Germline V gene sequence: CDR1 SNHLY, CDR2 FYNNEI. CDR3 bases: TGTGCCAGCAGTGAGGAGGTAGGCCCCTACGAGCAGTACTTC. Its protein product is CASSEEVGPYEQYF.

The chain combines TRBV4-3 with TRBJ2-1; 12 bases are shared with TRBD2. The CDR3 covers 16 residues. Germline CDR1 is LGHNA and CDR2 is YSLEER. V was clipped by 4 bases and J by 3 bases; unmatched bases: 4. In DNA form, the CDR3 reads TGCGCCAGCAGCCTAAGGACTAGCGGGATCTACAATGAGCAGTTCTTC. Translating gives CASSLRTSGIYNEQFF.

V and J are TRBV28 and TRBJ2-7; the match to TRBD1 covers 8 bases. J gave up 3 bases and V 5 bases, and 3 bases lay outside the gene matches. This CDR3 has 13 amino acids. CDR1 is MDHEN and CDR2 is SYDVKM in the germline V gene. CDR3 region: CASSPDRGYEQYF. For the CDR3, the DNA is TGTGCCAGCAGTCCCGACAGGGGCTACGAGCAGTACTTC.

V gene TRBV4-3 combines with J gene TRBJ2-3; TRBD2 matches at 8 bases. The CDR3 is 19 amino acids. Looked up from germline, CDR1 is LGHNA and CDR2 is YSLEER. Germline trimming cut 4 bases from V and 0 bases from J; bases unmatched to any gene: 15. CDR3 sequence: CASSPQTGTSGYSTDTQYF. The CDR3 DNA reads TGCGCCAGCAGCCCCCAAACGGGAACTAGCGGATATAGCACAGATACGCAGTATTTT.

The chain links TRBV6-5 to TRBJ2-7; D is undetermined. Germline CDR1 MNHEY, CDR2 SVGAGI. With 5 bases removed from V and 4 bases from J, the gap between germline ends came to 12 bases. The CDR3 has 13 residues. The CDR3 is CASSRFLEYEQYF. CDR3 DNA sequence: TGTGCCAGCAGTAGATTTCTAGAGTACGAGCAGTACTTC.